A single T cell receptor beta chain is shown here with its context. What it binds is not known. This record belongs to a study of vaccination effects on CD4 cells after COVID-19. With 8 bases removed from V and 4 bases from J, the gap between germline ends came to 14 bases. Germline V gene lookup returns CDR1 MNHNY and CDR2 SVGAGI (reference sequence). CDR3 length equals 13 residues. Broader study findings: Only 1 of 255 vaccine-induced clones from healthy vaccinees cross-reacted with common cold coronaviruses. Late after vaccination, infection- and vaccine-induced clones showed marked clonal contraction.

When around 10 days of culture had elapsed, CD4+ T cells were isolated. All participants had two doses of either the BNT162b2 or mRNA-1273 vaccine. None of these healthy vaccinees had been infected with SARS-CoV-2 before vaccination. Assay: immunoSEQ multiplex PCR; the TCRdb copy retains only in-frame clones and omits some. The repertoire includes some 70,000 clones, roughly 80% of them detected once, and about 2.4% sits in the top ten. This receptor was obtained from a human donor who received a COVID-19 vaccine. The chain joins TRBV6-6 to TRBJ1-2; perhaps TRBD1 as D (5 bases). This material consisted of CD4+ T cells from PBMCs cultured without peptide, taken after COVID-19 vaccination. The CDR3 DNA follows: TGTGCCAGCGTCCAGGGAGGGATCTATGGCTACACCTTC. Translation: CASVQGGIYGYTF.